This TCR beta chain was captured in a study of cytomegalovirus exposure and HLA in healthy donors. Findings and caveats of the study: Later, TCR association rates were found to vary by HLA locus, highest for DRB1 and lowest for HLA-C. Whilst most TCR sequences proved rare, a subset of public TCRs occurred across many donors. Cytomegalovirus-associated TCR beta chains were listed, numbering 150 to 200.

PCR was performed using 60 Vbeta and 13 Jbeta primers. The method was immunoSEQ multiplex PCR; TCRdb's version includes in-frame clones alone and lacks a portion of them. The data hold about 130,000 clones, with over 60% observed a single time. On this clone: Its matching antigen is unknown.

CDR1 MNHEY and CDR2 SMNVEV come from the germline V gene (reference sequence). V lost 10 bases and J 1 base, leaving 19 bases between the germline ends. This CDR3 is 15 amino acids long. This clonotype originated in a woman between 40 and 55 years old in good health and CMV-seropositive. The sample comprised PBMCs. The chain has TRBV27 and TRBJ2-5; the D gene is possibly TRBD1 (6 bases). CDR3 nucleotides: TGTGCCACTAAGAACCGGGACATCCTCCAAGAGACCCAGTACTTC. Its translation is CATKNRDILQETQYF.